Reported below is one T cell receptor (beta chain). The donors, healthy Caucasians from Russia, were aged about 6 to 95. Isolated PBMCs totaled at least 7 million in each sample. Primed by a sample-barcoded 5' primer and a J-beta primer mix, a second PCR proceeded for about 6 to 11 cycles. Each CDR3 protein gets one entry after TCRdb re-called the 5' RACE reads with MiXCR. The repertoire consists of hundreds of thousands of distinct CDR3 sequences, with approximately 50% occurring once and the leading ten covering roughly 31%. This sample stems from a study of blood T cells in healthy people across ages. The sequenced sample consisted of blood. The TCR originated in a woman in her sixties or seventies in good health.

In DNA, the CDR3 is TGCAGCGTTAAAGGTTATGGACAAGTTTACGAGCAGTACTTC. Residues: CSVKGYGQVYEQYF. V and J are TRBV29-1 and TRBJ2-7, with TRBD1 as a possible D gene (5 bases). CDR1 and CDR2 from the germline V gene are SQVTM and ANQGSEA. The V end was cut by 5 bases, the J end by 4 bases, with 18 bases between. This CDR3 spans 14 amino acids.